This T cell receptor beta chain comes out of a study of T-cell reconstitution after alpha-beta-depleted transplantation in children. Unique molecular identifiers tagged the TCRbeta library. TCRdb re-called the PCR reads through MiXCR, storing one row per CDR3 protein. The table has about 110,000 distinct CDR3 sequences, 10% seen once. This clonotype was detected ten times or more. Sequencing used PBMCs from the stem cell graft donor, obtained from the stem cell graft. The clonotype comes from a human donor who donated a stem cell graft to a child with acute lymphoblastic leukemia.

Here the CDR3 DNA reads TGCGCCAGCAGCCCGTCTAGCGGGAGGAGTTTCCGAGAGACCCAGTACTTC. Translated, it gives CASSPSSGRSFRETQYF. V is TRBV5-1 and J is TRBJ2-5; 11 bases match TRBD2. This CDR3 is 17 amino acids long. J gave up 4 bases and V 4 bases, and 12 bases lay outside the gene matches. Germline CDR1 and CDR2: SGHRS and YFSETQ.